This T cell receptor beta chain comes out of a study of cytomegalovirus exposure and HLA in healthy donors. Remarks on this clone: Its specificity is unknown.

The PCR had 60 Vbeta and 13 Jbeta primers. Sequenced by immunoSEQ multiplex PCR; TCRdb stores in-frame clones only, minus some. The sample has around 100,000 clones; about 83% are singletons. Overall study results and limits: Most TCR sequences were uncommon, yet certain public TCRs appeared in many donors. There were about 160 TCR beta chains listed as cytomegalovirus-associated.

Sequenced input: PBMCs. This clonotype was sampled from a female donor in good health and CMV-seropositive.

The CDR3: CATRLAETDTQYF. CDR3 bases: TGTGCCACCCGACTAGCGGAGACAGATACGCAGTATTTT. The genes are TRBV15 and TRBJ2-3; TRBD2 matches at 9 bases. The J segment lost 3 bases and the V segment lost 8 bases, leaving 3 bases of the junction unmatched. Per germline, CDR1 LNHNV and CDR2 YYDKDF (reference sequence). The CDR3 extends over 13 amino acids.